A selection of T cell receptor beta chains follows, all from one sample in a study of shared clonotypes between healthy human individuals. The assay was immunoSEQ multiplex PCR, and TCRdb's table has in-frame clones only and misses some. Of some 450,000 clones listed, around 77% were seen once; the top ten hold more than 10%. The sample taken for sequencing was PBMCs. The receptors originated from a woman aged 40 to 55 in good health. Some clones in this sample may be carry-over from other donors' samples. Each CDR3 is given with its conserved first and last residue. Fields, in order: V gene, D gene, clone size, J gene, CDR3 DNA, CDR3 protein. The D gene is left open where the match is weak. A row's size may be missing; if present it is once, few, many or a size class.

v_call: TRBV21-1; d_call: -; clone_size: -; j_call: TRBJ2-1; cdr3_nt: TGTGCCAGCAGCACTTTAACCGGACAGGGGGGACTAGCGGGAGTCCCCAATGAGCAGTTCTTC; cdr3_aa: CASSTLTGQGGLAGVPNEQFF
v_call: TRBV6-5; d_call: TRBD2; clone_size: -; j_call: TRBJ2-2; cdr3_nt: TGTGCCAGCAGTAGTAGCGGGAGGACCGGGGAGCTGTTTTTT; cdr3_aa: CASSSSGRTGELFF
v_call: TRBV28; d_call: TRBD2; clone_size: once; j_call: TRBJ2-7; cdr3_nt: TGTGCCAGCAGCGGCGGGGGGTACGAGCAGTACTTC; cdr3_aa: CASSGGGYEQYF
v_call: TRBV7-9; d_call: -; clone_size: many; j_call: TRBJ1-5; cdr3_nt: TGTGCCAGCAGCTTAGAATATAGCAATCAGCCCCAGCATTTT; cdr3_aa: CASSLEYSNQPQHF
v_call: TRBV4-3; d_call: TRBD1; clone_size: -; j_call: TRBJ1-1; cdr3_nt: TGCGCCAGCAGCCAAGACCAAACAGGGGTCACTGAAGCTTTCTTT; cdr3_aa: CASSQDQTGVTEAFF
v_call: TRBV6-6; d_call: -; clone_size: -; j_call: TRBJ2-2; cdr3_nt: TGTGCCAGCAGTTACCTGGGGATCAGGGGCACCGGGGAGCTGTTTTTT; cdr3_aa: CASSYLGIRGTGELFF
v_call: TRBV6-6; d_call: -; clone_size: -; j_call: TRBJ2-2; cdr3_nt: TGTGCCAGCAGTTACTCGCCTCCTACCGGGGAGCTGTTTTTT; cdr3_aa: CASSYSPPTGELFF
v_call: TRBV29-1; d_call: -; clone_size: -; j_call: TRBJ1-3; cdr3_nt: TGCAGCGTTGAAGATTCGGCAGGGGCTGGAAACACCATATATTTT; cdr3_aa: CSVEDSAGAGNTIYF
v_call: TRBV5-1; d_call: -; clone_size: -; j_call: TRBJ2-7; cdr3_nt: TGCGCCAGCAGCCCGGTCGCGGGGCAAACCTACGAGCAGTACTTC; cdr3_aa: CASSPVAGQTYEQYF
v_call: TRBV6-6; d_call: -; clone_size: -; j_call: TRBJ2-7; cdr3_nt: TGTGCCAGCAGTCCTAGTTATTTGGGCGAGCAGTACTTC; cdr3_aa: CASSPSYLGEQYF
v_call: TRBV18; d_call: TRBD1; clone_size: -; j_call: TRBJ1-1; cdr3_nt: TGTGCCAGCTCAGGACAGGTTTACACTGAAGCTTTCTTT; cdr3_aa: CASSGQVYTEAFF
v_call: TRBV2; d_call: TRBD2; clone_size: -; j_call: TRBJ2-1; cdr3_nt: TGTGCCAGTGGACTAGCGGGAGGTTACAATGAGCAGTTCTTC; cdr3_aa: CASGLAGGYNEQFF
v_call: TRBV5-4; d_call: TRBD2; clone_size: -; j_call: TRBJ2-7; cdr3_nt: TGTGCCAGCAGCCCGGGGACTAGCTTCGAGCAGTACTTC; cdr3_aa: CASSPGTSFEQYF
v_call: TRBV6-6; d_call: -; clone_size: few; j_call: TRBJ1-4; cdr3_nt: TGTGCCAGCAGTTTCGGGACCGCTACTAATGAAAAACTGTTTTTT; cdr3_aa: CASSFGTATNEKLFF
v_call: TRBV10-3; d_call: TRBD1; clone_size: -; j_call: TRBJ2-2; cdr3_nt: TGTGCCACAACAGGGGCCCGGGACACCGGGGAGCTGTTTTTT; cdr3_aa: CATTGARDTGELFF
v_call: TRBV7-3; d_call: -; clone_size: -; j_call: TRBJ1-1; cdr3_nt: TGTGCCAGCAAGATGGGACATATGAACACTGAAGCTTTCTTT; cdr3_aa: CASKMGHMNTEAFF
v_call: TRBV7-2; d_call: -; clone_size: -; j_call: TRBJ1-1; cdr3_nt: TGCGCCAGCAGCCAAGATAACAGGGCAGGCACTGAAGCTTTCTTT; cdr3_aa: CASSQDNRAGTEAFF
v_call: TRBV19; d_call: -; clone_size: -; j_call: TRBJ1-5; cdr3_nt: TGTGCCAGTAGTATGAGTGGTGGCAATCAGCCCCAGCATTTT; cdr3_aa: CASSMSGGNQPQHF
v_call: TRBV27; d_call: TRBD2; clone_size: -; j_call: TRBJ2-7; cdr3_nt: TGTGCCAGCAGTTTAAGGTCTAGCGGGAGCCACGAGCAGTACTTC; cdr3_aa: CASSLRSSGSHEQYF
v_call: TRBV5-1; d_call: -; clone_size: -; j_call: TRBJ2-7; cdr3_nt: TGCGCCAGCAGCCAGGGAGAGGGGTGGAAATACGAGCAGTACTTC; cdr3_aa: CASSQGEGWKYEQYF
v_call: TRBV15; d_call: -; clone_size: -; j_call: TRBJ1-1; cdr3_nt: TGTGCCACCAGCAGAGGGCAGAACACTGAAGCTTTCTTT; cdr3_aa: CATSRGQNTEAFF
v_call: TRBV27; d_call: -; clone_size: -; j_call: TRBJ2-7; cdr3_nt: TGTGCCAGCAGTATCCAACAGGGCTACGAGCAGTACTTC; cdr3_aa: CASSIQQGYEQYF
v_call: TRBV7-2; d_call: -; clone_size: -; j_call: TRBJ2-3; cdr3_nt: TGTGCCAGCAGCTTTGGACCGAGTGATACGCAGTATTTT; cdr3_aa: CASSFGPSDTQYF
v_call: TRBV10-2; d_call: -; clone_size: -; j_call: TRBJ2-5; cdr3_nt: TGCGCCAGCAGTGAGTCAAGGGGAGAGACCCAGTACTTC; cdr3_aa: CASSESRGETQYF
v_call: TRBV2; d_call: -; clone_size: once; j_call: TRBJ2-2; cdr3_nt: TGTGCCAGCAGTGACTTAGGCGGGGAGCTGTTTTTT; cdr3_aa: CASSDLGGELFF
v_call: TRBV28; d_call: -; clone_size: -; j_call: TRBJ2-1; cdr3_nt: TGTGCCAGCAGTTTCGGGCGCCACAATGAGCAGTTCTTC; cdr3_aa: CASSFGRHNEQFF
v_call: TRBV5-1; d_call: TRBD2; clone_size: -; j_call: TRBJ2-1; cdr3_nt: TGCGCCAGCAGCCCCGGGACTAGGGCGTACAATGAGCAGTTCTTC; cdr3_aa: CASSPGTRAYNEQFF
v_call: TRBV15; d_call: -; clone_size: -; j_call: TRBJ2-5; cdr3_nt: TGTGCCACCAGCAGAGATCGAGAGACCCAGTACTTC; cdr3_aa: CATSRDRETQYF